This TCR beta chain was observed in a study of CD8+ T cells in alopecia areata. Points from the study as a whole: TCR sharing across patients was less clear than in mice, possibly HLA-related.

Notes on this clone: The antigen remains unidentified.

In each case, RNA was isolated and then reverse transcribed into cDNA as the sequencing template. Method: immunoSEQ multiplex PCR; TCRdb's copy keeps in-frame clones and lacks some. The sample carries some 200,000 clones, roughly three fifths recorded once. From PBMCs, CD4+ and CD8+ T cells were sorted. Germline-derived CDR1 and CDR2 are DFQATT and SNEGSKA (reference sequence). The V end lost 5 bases, the J end lost 3 bases, and 8 bases lay between the germline ends. CDR3 length equals 11 residues. This clonotype was sampled from a human donor in good health. The material sequenced was CD8+ T cells sorted from blood. V is TRBV20-1 and J is TRBJ2-7; the D gene is possibly TRBD1 (6 bases). CDR3 in amino acids: CSALDSYEQYF. CDR3 DNA sequence: TGCAGTGCTTTGGACAGCTACGAGCAGTACTTC.